This TCR beta chain was observed in a study of blood T cell repertoires in COVID-19. The wider study: T cells, B-cell-depleted T cells, or PBMCs provided the cDNA or gDNA that served as material.

Germline V gene data show CDR1 as SGHRS and CDR2 as YFSETQ. J was trimmed by 4 bases and V by 4 bases; bases with no gene match: 10. The length of the CDR3 is 15 residues. Per the authors' pipeline: Amplification of reference gene primers was used by the study to estimate nucleated cell counts. The protocol was immunoSEQ multiplex PCR, while the TCRdb copy is restricted to in-frame clones and leaves out a portion. V and J calls and clone size are copied from that table; D and trimming were computed from the DNA. The data contain about 320,000 clones, 90% of them singletons. The rearrangement joins TRBV5-1 to TRBJ1-2; 7 nucleotides line up with TRBD1. The sequenced material came from PBMCs or T cells enriched from blood (not recorded which). The clonotype comes from a woman in her twenties or thirties who had been exposed to COVID-19. In DNA form, the CDR3 reads TGCGCCAGCAGCCAACAGGGGCAATGGGGCTATGGCTACACCTTC. Encoded protein: CASSQQGQWGYGYTF.